Below, 17 T cell receptor beta chains from the same sample are listed, as sequenced in a study of cytomegalovirus exposure and HLA in healthy donors. With 60 Vbeta and 13 Jbeta primers, the PCR was carried out. This table comes from immunoSEQ multiplex PCR, and its TCRdb copy is limited to in-frame clones, with some not included. The table shows 150,000 to 200,000 clones, with 75% to 90% occurring only once. Sequenced sample: PBMCs. The origin of the receptors is a boy younger than 18 in good health and CMV-seronegative.

This chain joins TRBV10-3 and TRBJ2-7; D might be TRBD1 (6 bases). The V end lost 4 bases, the J end lost 7 bases, and 11 bases lay between the germline ends. Per the germline V gene, CDR1 is ENHRY and CDR2 is SYGVKD. The CDR3 contains 12 residues. This CDR3 reads CAISGGHPEQYF. The CDR3 coding sequence is TGTGCCATCAGTGGGGGACACCCAGAGCAGTACTTC.

The chain is built from TRBV11-3 and TRBJ2-6; 9 nucleotides match TRBD1. Per the germline V gene, CDR1 is SGHNT and CDR2 is YENEEA. The CDR3 contains 17 residues. V lost 4 bases to trimming and J lost 2 bases; unmatched junction nucleotides: 6. CDR3 nucleotides: TGTGCCAGCAGCTCCCGGACAGGGGTAACTGGGGCCAACGTCCTGACTTTC. It codes for CASSSRTGVTGANVLTF.

This clone was observed a few times. This chain links TRBV28 with TRBJ2-2, with TRBD2 as a possible D gene (7 bases). Trimming took off 3 bases at V and 4 bases at J, with 21 bases between the two ends. The CDR3 length is 18 residues. Germline CDR1 MDHEN, CDR2 SYDVKM. The CDR3 loop reads CASSFPTSVLGGTGELFF. The CDR3 bases are TGTGCCAGCAGTTTCCCTACTAGCGTTTTAGGGGGCACCGGGGAGCTGTTTTTT.

The chain employs TRBV30 and TRBJ1-1; D remains unclear. Between the trimmed V and J ends, which lost 2 bases and 12 bases, there was a span of 19 bases. The CDR3 is 13 amino acids. CDR1 GTSNPN and CDR2 SVGIG come from the germline V gene (reference sequence). The CDR3 reads CAWSPRPAAGTFF. As DNA, the CDR3 is TGTGCCTGGAGTCCCCGGCCAGCCGCGGGGACTTTCTTT.

V and J are TRBV5-4 and TRBJ1-1; D may be TRBD1 (5 bases). The CDR3 loop spans 14 amino acids. CDR1 is SGHNT, CDR2 YYREEE, per germline (reference sequence). V shed 1 base and J shed 1 base, with 8 bases lying between them. DNA of the CDR3: TGTGCCAGCAGCTTGTCCGGGGGGAACACTGAAGCTTTCTTT. Encoded protein: CASSLSGGNTEAFF.

J is TRBJ1-1 and V is TRBV5-8; 7 nucleotides line up with TRBD1. The V and J ends lost 7 bases and 5 bases, in that order; junction bases with no gene match: 8. The CDR3 has 13 residues. Germline V CDR1 and CDR2: SGHTS, YDEGEE. The CDR3 reads CASYDRERTEAFF. CDR3 DNA sequence: TGTGCCAGCTATGACAGGGAAAGGACTGAAGCTTTCTTT.

The chain recombines TRBV9 with TRBJ1-4, with 8 bases matching TRBD1. Germline V CDR1 and CDR2: SGDLS, YYNGEE. The V segment lost 0 bases and the J segment 8 bases; nucleotides outside the gene matches: 9. CDR3 size: 16 residues. CDR3 residues: CASSVGAGGPREKLFF. CDR3 nucleotides: TGTGCCAGCAGCGTAGGGGCAGGGGGCCCTCGGGAAAAACTGTTTTTT.

This chain uses TRBV25-1 with TRBJ1-4; TRBD1 matches at 8 bases. Germline V CDR1 and CDR2: MGHDK, SYGVNS. The CDR3 covers 13 residues. Trimming took 6 bases from V and 3 from J; bases not matched to a gene: 0. DNA for the CDR3: TGTGCCAGCAGCAGGGGGCCTAATGAAAAACTGTTTTTT. This gives the protein CASSRGPNEKLFF.

CDR3 protein: CASSLTGTRATGELFF. Written as DNA, the CDR3 is TGTGCCAGCAGCTTGACCGGGACTAGAGCCACCGGGGAGCTGTTTTTT. The V gene is TRBV7-2, the J gene TRBJ2-2; 8 nucleotides align to TRBD2. This CDR3 region has 16 residues. Trimming cost V 3 bases and J 4 bases; bases outside gene matches: 7. Germline CDR1 SGHTA, CDR2 FQGNSA. Variable domain in full (rest from reference TRBV7-2 and TRBJ2-2): GAGVSQSPSNKVTEKGKDVELRCDPISGHTALYWYRQSLGQGLEFLIYFQGNSAPDKSGLPSDRFSAERTGGSVSTLTIQRTQQEDSAVYLCASSLTGTRATGELFFGEGSRLTVL.

In its sample, this clone was seen a few times. At one of its ends the junction is not consistent with the germline gene, which may arise from a read error. This chain links TRBV11-2 with TRBJ2-5; D possibly corresponds to TRBD1 (5 bases). The CDR3 has 13 residues. Germline V gives CDR1 SGHAT, CDR2 FQNNGV. In DNA form, the CDR3 reads TGTGCCAGCAGCGGACATCTCCAAGGGACCCAGTACTTC. This gives the protein CASSGHLQGTQYF.

This chain uses TRBV6-1 with TRBJ2-7, with 10 bases lining up with TRBD1. Germline trimming cut 9 bases from V and 4 bases from J; bases unmatched to any gene: 6. The length of the CDR3 is 13 residues. Germline assignment: CDR1 MNHNS and CDR2 SASEGT. CDR3: CARETGGVYEQYF. Here the CDR3 DNA reads TGTGCCAGGGAGACAGGGGGCGTGTACGAGCAGTACTTC.

V usage is TRBV7-2 and J usage is TRBJ1-1; tentatively, D is TRBD1 (6 bases). Per the germline V gene, CDR1 is SGHTA and CDR2 is FQGNSA. The CDR3 has 14 residues. V lost 4 bases, J lost 10 bases, and 19 bases lay in between. The CDR3 DNA sequence: TGTGCCAGCAGCTCCGAGGGGGGCGGGAGAAGAGCTTTCTTT. Its translation is CASSSEGGGRRAFF.

This clone was detected only once. The chain couples TRBV30 to TRBJ1-2; D is perhaps TRBD1 (5 bases). Germline CDR1 reads GTSNPN; CDR2 reads SVGIG (reference sequence). Trimming removed 4 bases at V and 8 bases at J, with 17 bases between. The length of the CDR3 is 13 residues. Here the CDR3 reads CAWITWGGGGYTF. CDR3 bases: TGTGCCTGGATAACGTGGGGGGGAGGCGGCTACACCTTC.

The chain employs TRBV11-2 and TRBJ2-4; 7 bases map to TRBD2. Germline trimming cut 5 bases from V and 1 base from J; bases unmatched to any gene: 8. CDR1 and CDR2 from the germline V gene are SGHAT and FQNNGV. The CDR3 loop spans 16 amino acids. CDR3 protein: CASSLGGTRAKNIQYF. The CDR3 bases are TGTGCCAGCAGCCTGGGGGGGACCAGGGCCAAAAACATTCAGTACTTC.

Notes on this clone: One junction end disagrees with the germline gene, perhaps due to a read error. V gene TRBV27 combines with J gene TRBJ2-1, with a weak D call TRBD1 (6 bases). There are 16 residues in the CDR3. CDR1 and CDR2 (germline): MNHEY, SMNVEV (reference sequence). CDR3 DNA: TGTGCCAGCAGTTTTATATCGACAGGAATATACAATGAACAGTTCTTC. Its protein is CASSFISTGIYNEQFF.

V and J are TRBV27 and TRBJ1-4; 10 bases map to TRBD1. Germline values: CDR1 MNHEY, CDR2 SMNVEV (reference sequence). The CDR3 has 15 residues. Trimming removed 4 bases from V and 11 bases from J; junction bases left unmatched: 10. The CDR3 region is CASSSPGQGRGKLFF. For the CDR3, the DNA is TGTGCCAGCAGTTCCCCGGGACAGGGGAGAGGGAAACTGTTTTTT.

This chain connects TRBV19 to TRBJ1-1; maybe TRBD1 (5 bases). With 3 bases removed from V and 0 bases from J, the gap between germline ends came to 8 bases. Germline CDR1 is LNHDA and CDR2 is SQIVND (reference sequence). CDR3 length: 14 residues. This CDR3 is CASSMGRLNTEAFF. CDR3 in DNA: TGTGCCAGTAGTATGGGGCGGCTGAACACTGAAGCTTTCTTT.